These 23 T cell receptor beta chains came from one sample sequenced in a study of cytomegalovirus exposure and HLA in healthy donors (dated by TCRdb to about 2017). Library method: the immunoSEQ multiplex PCR assay. The multiplex PCR relied on a mix of 60 forward primers for TCR Vbeta segments and 13 reverse primers for TCR Jbeta segments. Entries here come from immuneACCESS through TCRdb and include only in-frame sequences with V and J called. Some clones fail to appear in such tables; in the studies checked, an unresolved V gene covers under half of the shortfall, and the cause of the remainder is unknown. This sample lists 150,000 to 200,000 clones; under 85% were detected once. In total, the top ten clones hold approximately 1.6% of the sample. Sequencing was carried out using PBMCs. The receptors shown here come from a woman in her twenties or thirties in good health and CMV-seronegative.

The V and J genes are TRBV7-3 and TRBJ2-1, with 10 bases lining up with TRBD1. The V gene end was trimmed by 4 bases and the J gene end by 8 bases; junction bases not matched to a gene: 8. Germline V gives CDR1 SGHTA, CDR2 FQGTGA. The CDR3 sequence is 15 residues long. Here the CDR3 DNA reads TGTGCCAGCAGCTCGCGACAGGGGGCTGAGGATGAGCAGTTCTTC. It is translated as CASSSRQGAEDEQFF.

This clone has only a few counts. The J gene is TRBJ2-7, the V gene TRBV4-2; D gene uncertain. V was cut by 4 bases and J by 3 bases, with 16 bases left in between. This CDR3 contains 15 residues. The germline gives CDR1 LGHNA, CDR2 YNFKEQ. CDR3 residues: CASSPRIDRLYEQYF. Written as DNA, the CDR3 is TGTGCCAGCAGCCCGCGGATCGATCGCCTCTACGAGCAGTACTTC.

The chain has TRBV28 and TRBJ1-2; a weak D match, TRBD1 (6 bases). V was cut by 5 bases and J by 8 bases, with 21 bases left in between. Germline-derived CDR1 and CDR2 are MDHEN and SYDVKM. The CDR3 is 15 amino acids. CDR3 in amino acids: CASSPKPQGWQGYTF. The CDR3 DNA sequence: TGTGCCAGCAGTCCCAAGCCCCAGGGGTGGCAGGGCTACACCTTC.

This clone was observed a few times. This sample includes further DNA sequences coding for the same CDR3. The chain uses TRBV30 and TRBJ1-1; D is ambiguous. V was pared by 0 bases and J by 2 bases, with 7 bases between. The CDR3 runs 13 residues. In germline, CDR1 is GTSNPN, CDR2 SVGIG (reference sequence). The CDR3 DNA is TGTGCCTGGAGTGTCCTAGGTAACACTGAAGCTTTCTTT. Protein: CAWSVLGNTEAFF. The whole variable domain, remainder taken from reference TRBV30 and TRBJ1-1, is SQTIHQWPATLVQPVGSPLSLECTVEGTSNPNLYWYRQAAGRGLQLLFYSVGIGQISSEVPQNLSASRPQDRQFILSSKKLLLSDSGFYLCAWSVLGNTEAFFGQGTRLTVV.

CDR3 in amino acids: CASSSGGNQGFNEKLFF. CDR3 bases: TGTGCCAGCAGCTCCGGGGGGAACCAGGGGTTTAATGAAAAACTGTTTTTT. V is TRBV11-2 and J is TRBJ1-4, with D possibly TRBD1 on 6 matching bases. V dropped 4 bases and J dropped 4 bases, with 19 bases sitting between them. This CDR3 spans 17 amino acids. CDR1 SGHAT and CDR2 FQNNGV come from the germline V gene. Using reference TRBV11-2 and TRBJ1-4 for the parts outside the CDR3, the full variable domain is EAGVAQSPRYKIIEKRQSVAFWCNPISGHATLYWYQQILGQGPKLLIQFQNNGVVDDSQLPKDRFSAERLKGVDSTLKIQPAKLEDSAVYLCASSSGGNQGFNEKLFFGSGTQLSVL.

The gene calls are TRBV27 and TRBJ2-6; no firm D call. From germline, CDR1 is MNHEY and CDR2 SMNVEV (reference sequence). The V gene lost 6 bases and the J gene lost 4 bases, with 13 bases spanning the gap. CDR3 length: 15 amino acids. The CDR3 reads CASRPVVTGANVLTF. The CDR3 DNA follows: TGTGCCAGCAGGCCCGTAGTTACCGGGGCCAACGTCCTGACTTTC.

The chain is built from TRBV14 and TRBJ1-5; D is uncertain. The CDR3 loop spans 12 amino acids. Looked up from germline, CDR1 is SGHDN and CDR2 is FVKESK. The germline V and J ends were trimmed by 3 bases and 5 bases, with 5 bases remaining between them. In DNA, the CDR3 is TGTGCCAGCAGCCACCGCGATCAGCCCCAGCATTTT. Protein product: CASSHRDQPQHF.

The chain recombines TRBV5-1 with TRBJ2-1; TRBD1 is a possible D gene (5 bases). V gave up 0 bases and J gave up 4 bases, with 11 bases separating them. The CDR3 loop spans 15 amino acids. Germline loops: CDR1 SGHRS, CDR2 YFSETQ. The chain's CDR3 is CASSLVFQGYNEQFF. In DNA, the CDR3 is TGCGCCAGCAGCTTGGTCTTTCAGGGTTACAATGAGCAGTTCTTC. The full variable domain, rest sourced from reference TRBV5-1 and TRBJ2-1, is KAGVTQTPRYLIKTRGQQVTLSCSPISGHRSVSWYQQTPGQGLQFLFEYFSETQRNKGNFPGRFSGRQFSNSRSEMNVSTLELGDSALYLCASSLVFQGYNEQFFGPGTRLTVL.

This clone was seen repeatedly, ten times or more. The chain uses TRBV21-1 and TRBJ1-4; the D segment call TRBD1 is taken from the table without a DNA check. TRBV21-1 is a listed pseudogene. This CDR3 region has 12 residues. CDR3 loop: CASDRGREKLFF. The CDR3 nucleotides read TGTGCCAGCGACAGGGGGCGAGAAAAACTGTTTTTT.

The count of this clone is one. The V and J genes are TRBV5-6 and TRBJ1-5, with D perhaps TRBD1 (5 bases). CDR1 SGHDT and CDR2 YYEEEE come from the germline V gene. This CDR3 has 15 residues. V shed 3 bases and J shed 5 bases, with 15 bases lying between them. DNA of the CDR3: TGTGCCAGCAGCTCGAGGCCGGGGGAGGATCAGCCCCAGCATTTT. Amino acids: CASSSRPGEDQPQHF.

The V and J genes are TRBV27 and TRBJ1-4, with 7 bases matching TRBD1. This CDR3 is 14 amino acids long. Germline-derived CDR1 and CDR2 are MNHEY and SMNVEV (reference sequence). Unmatched junction bases numbered 4, after V lost 5 bases and J lost 4 bases. The CDR3 region is CASSRDSINEKLFF. The CDR3 bases are TGTGCCAGCAGTCGGGACAGCATTAATGAAAAACTGTTTTTT.

This chain links TRBV4-2 with TRBJ2-7; D not certain. Per the germline V gene, CDR1 is LGHNA and CDR2 is YNFKEQ. The CDR3 has 14 amino acids. Trimming shortened V by 0 bases and J by 2 bases, and 8 bases separated the two germline ends. The CDR3 spells CASSQDLSAYEQYF. The CDR3 coding sequence is TGTGCCAGCAGCCAAGACCTCAGCGCCTACGAGCAGTACTTC.

This chain uses TRBV6-6 with TRBJ2-1; 8 nucleotides line up with TRBD2. Trimming cost V 7 bases and J 5 bases; bases outside gene matches: 13. Germline lookup yields CDR1 MNHNY and CDR2 SVGAGI (reference sequence). The CDR3 totals 16 residues. This chain's CDR3 is CASTLPGTRGDNEQFF. The CDR3 region has the DNA TGTGCCAGCACCCTCCCCGGGACTAGAGGAGACAATGAGCAGTTCTTC.

This chain connects TRBV29-1 to TRBJ2-1; 7 bases align to TRBD2. This CDR3 is built from 14 residues. The V gene end was trimmed by 0 bases and the J gene end by 14 bases; junction bases not matched to a gene: 13. The germline V gene has CDR1 SQVTM and CDR2 ANQGSEA. CDR3 in amino acids: CSVEDRWSGRGEFF. CDR3 coding DNA: TGCAGCGTTGAAGATCGTTGGTCGGGACGGGGGGAGTTCTTC.

This clone came up a few times. This chain connects TRBV5-1 to TRBJ1-4; possible D gene TRBD1, 5 bases. Germline CDR1 is SGHRS and CDR2 is YFSETQ. Trimming took off 2 bases at V and 3 bases at J, with 8 bases between the two ends. The CDR3 spans 14 residues. This chain's CDR3 is CASSFGHSNEKLFF. The CDR3 nucleotides read TGCGCCAGCAGCTTCGGACACTCTAATGAAAAACTGTTTTTT.

This clone was counted a few times. This chain's CDR3 is CASTGTGSRGYTF. For the CDR3, the DNA is TGTGCCAGTACGGGGACAGGGTCTAGGGGCTACACCTTC. The chain uses TRBV19 and TRBJ1-2; 9 bases fit TRBD1. The CDR3 totals 13 residues. Germline V gene sequence: CDR1 LNHDA, CDR2 SQIVND (reference sequence). Trimming took 7 bases from V and 8 from J; bases not matched to a gene: 8.

This rearrangement joins TRBV28 to TRBJ1-2; no clear D gene. CDR3 length: 12 residues. Trimming cost V 6 bases and J 4 bases, with 9 bases left between them. Germline V gives CDR1 MDHEN, CDR2 SYDVKM. CDR3 coding DNA: TGTGCCAGCAGCCGCGGGGTCTATGGCTACACCTTC. Amino acid sequence: CASSRGVYGYTF.

V is TRBV7-7 and J is TRBJ2-2; D ambiguous. The CDR3 has 13 amino acids. V lost 3 bases, J lost 6 bases, and 8 bases lay in between. Germline values: CDR1 SSHAT, CDR2 FNYEAQ (reference sequence). CDR3 sequence reads: CASSLMGPGELFF. Here the CDR3 DNA reads TGTGCCAGCAGCTTGATGGGCCCCGGGGAGCTGTTTTTT.

The chain couples TRBV6-1 to TRBJ2-5; 10 nucleotides agree with TRBD1. The germline V gene encodes CDR1 MNHNS and CDR2 SASEGT. J was trimmed by 5 bases and V by 6 bases; bases with no gene match: 6. The CDR3 loop spans 14 amino acids. The CDR3 DNA reads TGTGCCAGCAGCGGGACAGGGGTTGTGGAGACCCAGTACTTC. Translation: CASSGTGVVETQYF.

The chain has TRBV13 and TRBJ1-6; 10 nucleotides agree with TRBD1. V was clipped by 6 bases and J by 4 bases; unmatched bases: 12. The germline V gene encodes CDR1 PRHDT and CDR2 FYEKMQ (reference sequence). The CDR3 extends over 18 amino acids. This chain's CDR3 is CASRDFGDRGDYNSPLHF. The CDR3 bases are TGTGCCAGCAGGGACTTTGGGGACAGGGGAGATTATAATTCACCCCTCCACTTT. Looking up the rest from reference TRBV13 and TRBJ1-6 gives the full variable domain: AAGVIQSPRHLIKEKRETATLKCYPIPRHDTVYWYQQGPGQDPQFLISFYEKMQSDKGSIPDRFSAQQFSDYHSELNMSSLELGDSALYFCASRDFGDRGDYNSPLHFGNGTRLTVT.

The V call is TRBV7-2, the J call TRBJ2-7; perhaps TRBD1 as D (6 bases). V dropped 5 bases and J dropped 2 bases, with 16 bases sitting between them. Germline assignment: CDR1 SGHTA and CDR2 FQGNSA. The CDR3 sequence is 15 residues long. The chain's CDR3 is CASSPRTDLPYEQYF. The CDR3 coding sequence is TGTGCCAGCAGCCCTCGGACAGACTTGCCCTACGAGCAGTACTTC.

The J gene is TRBJ2-7, the V gene TRBV7-2; 14 positions match TRBD2. V shed 1 base, J shed 4 bases, and the junction held 9 bases outside the gene matches. The germline V gene encodes CDR1 SGHTA and CDR2 FQGNSA. There are 18 residues in the CDR3. CDR3 sequence: CASSLGTSGRRRGYEQYF. The DNA of the CDR3 is TGTGCCAGCAGCTTAGGGACTAGCGGGAGGCGGAGGGGGTACGAGCAGTACTTC.

The chain is built from TRBV27 and TRBJ2-7; D not certain. Germline CDR1 MNHEY, CDR2 SMNVEV (reference sequence). V gave up 3 bases and J gave up 3 bases, with 15 bases separating them. This CDR3 has 15 residues. This CDR3 is CASSFSAIVYYEQYF. The CDR3 DNA reads TGTGCCAGCAGTTTTTCCGCCATCGTCTACTACGAGCAGTACTTC.